Below, 9 T cell receptor beta chains from the same sample are listed, as sequenced in a study of neurological immune-mediated disorders. One entry per CDR3 protein, called by TCRdb with MiXCR from the 5' RACE reads. The table has 33,000 or so distinct CDR3 sequences, less than 8.5% seen once. The specimen was PBMCs. Receptor source: a middle-aged woman in good health.

This clonotype appeared many times. This sequence joins TRBV20-1 and TRBJ2-2; no definite D call. This CDR3 has 16 amino acids. Germline CDR1 reads DFQATT; CDR2 reads SNEGSKA (reference sequence). Trimming cost V 0 bases and J 0 bases, with 11 bases left between them. CDR3 region: CSAREGPQPNTGELFF. CDR3 in DNA: TGCAGTGCTAGAGAGGGCCCTCAGCCGAACACCGGGGAGCTGTTTTTT.

This clonotype was seen repeatedly, ten times or more. V and J are TRBV28 and TRBJ2-5; a weak D match, TRBD1 (5 bases). CDR1 and CDR2 (germline): MDHEN, SYDVKM. V lost 6 bases, J lost 1 base, and 15 bases lay in between. This CDR3 comprises 15 residues. CDR3 bases: TGTGCCAGCAGCCAAGGAAGACAGTTCCAAGAGACCCAGTACTTC. It is translated as CASSQGRQFQETQYF.

This clonotype was seen many times. The gene calls are TRBV20-1 and TRBJ2-7; 10 positions match TRBD2. This CDR3 contains 14 residues. The J segment lost 3 bases and the V segment lost 1 base, leaving 3 bases of the junction unmatched. Germline-derived CDR1 and CDR2 are DFQATT and SNEGSKA (reference sequence). The CDR3 region is CSARGAGGRYEQYF. DNA of the CDR3: TGCAGTGCTAGAGGAGCGGGAGGGCGCTACGAGCAGTACTTC.

There are many counts of this clonotype. This sequence joins TRBV29-1 and TRBJ1-1; D not resolved. CDR3 length: 11 amino acids. V lost 7 bases to trimming and J lost 11 bases, with 17 bases between them. Germline CDR1 reads SQVTM; CDR2 reads ANQGSEA. CDR3 sequence reads: CSAPVGSYAFF. CDR3 DNA sequence: TGCAGCGCCCCGGTAGGGTCTTATGCTTTCTTT.

In this sample, this clonotype turned up many times. The gene calls are TRBV11-2 and TRBJ1-2, with 11 bases identical to TRBD1. CDR3 length equals 15 residues. The ends lost 5 bases at V and 1 base at J; junction bases unmatched: 3. CDR1 and CDR2 (germline): SGHAT, FQNNGV. CDR3 nucleotide sequence: TGTGCCAGCAGCCGGGGGACAGGGGGTAACTATGGCTACACCTTC. Translated, it gives CASSRGTGGNYGYTF.

This clonotype was counted many times. V and J are TRBV12-3 or TRBV12-4 and TRBJ1-5; D is unclear. The CDR3 loop spans 16 amino acids. V was clipped by 1 base and J by 4 bases, with 14 bases between them. This CDR3 reads CASSLDSGEGNQPQHF. CDR3 nucleotides: TGTGCCAGCAGTTTAGACTCTGGGGAAGGAAATCAGCCCCAGCATTTT.

This clonotype appeared many times. The genes are TRBV12-3 or TRBV12-4 and TRBJ2-5; 8 nucleotides line up with TRBD1. The CDR3 has 15 amino acids. Unmatched junction bases numbered 15, after V lost 6 bases and J lost 9 bases. CDR3 amino acids: CASSQTSGTGGAQYF. CDR3 nucleotides: TGTGCCAGCAGCCAAACTTCCGGGACAGGAGGTGCCCAGTACTTC.

The table lists this clonotype with many counts. The rearrangement links TRBV29-1 to TRBJ1-2; D gene ambiguous. The CDR3 loop spans 12 amino acids. From germline, CDR1 is SQVTM and CDR2 ANQGSEA. V was shortened by 6 bases and J by 3 bases, with 11 bases between the two germline ends. The CDR3 loop reads CSVSEGDYGYTF. The CDR3 DNA follows: TGCAGCGTCTCAGAGGGTGACTATGGCTACACCTTC.

This clonotype came up many times. This rearrangement joins TRBV28 to TRBJ1-5; D may be TRBD1 (5 bases). Per the germline V gene, CDR1 is MDHEN and CDR2 is SYDVKM. CDR3 size: 11 residues. Trimming left V 8 bases short and J 6 bases short, with 8 bases between. The CDR3 here is CASGGVQPQHF. The CDR3, as DNA: TGTGCCAGCGGGGGGGTTCAGCCCCAGCATTTT.